What follows is one T cell receptor (beta chain) and its context. Sample treatment: randomized to nivolumab then ipilimumab (arm A) or the reverse (arm B). DNA-damaging chemotherapy had not been given to any patient beforehand. Live CD3+CD8+ CD19− CD56− cells were sorted from PBMCs. These data are taken from a study of sequential checkpoint blockade in melanoma. Study-level background: Patients were randomized 1:1 to nivolumab-then-ipilimumab or ipilimumab-then-nivolumab first-line. Both treatment sequences were followed by maintenance nivolumab.

V was clipped by 0 bases and J by 2 bases, with 14 bases between them. Germline CDR1 is MNHEY and CDR2 is SVGAGI. The CDR3 has 16 amino acids. TCRdb keeps only in-frame clones here, not all; method: immunoSEQ multiplex PCR. The sample includes about 22,000 clones, over 80% seen only once; the top ten take about 27%. Sequenced here: CD8+ T cells sorted from blood (inferred from file names), sampled from a patient given nivolumab and ipilimumab in sequence. This sequence was found in a human donor with melanoma. The chain links TRBV6-5 to TRBJ2-7; tentatively, D is TRBD2 (6 bases). CDR3 sequence (DNA): TGTGCCAGCAGTTACTCGTCCACTAGCAGTACCTACGAGCAGTACTTC. This gives the protein CASSYSSTSSTYEQYF.